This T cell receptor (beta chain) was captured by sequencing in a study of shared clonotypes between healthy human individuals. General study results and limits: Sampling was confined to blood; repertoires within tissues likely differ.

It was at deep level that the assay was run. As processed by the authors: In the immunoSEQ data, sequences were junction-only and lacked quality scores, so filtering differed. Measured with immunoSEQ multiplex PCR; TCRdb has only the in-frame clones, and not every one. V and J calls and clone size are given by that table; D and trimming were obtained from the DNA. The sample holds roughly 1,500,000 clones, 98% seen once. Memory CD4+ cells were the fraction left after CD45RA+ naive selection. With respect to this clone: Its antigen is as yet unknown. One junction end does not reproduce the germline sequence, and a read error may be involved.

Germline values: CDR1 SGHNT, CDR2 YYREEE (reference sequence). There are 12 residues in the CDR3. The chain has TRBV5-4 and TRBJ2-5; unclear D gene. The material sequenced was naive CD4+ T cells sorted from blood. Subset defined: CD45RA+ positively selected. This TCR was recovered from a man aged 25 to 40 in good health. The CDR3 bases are TGTGCCACCAGCCGGGACCAAGAGACCCAGTACTTC. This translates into CATSRDQETQYF.